This T cell receptor (beta chain) is drawn from a study of Ad26.COV2.S vaccination and SARS-CoV-2 variants. Notes on the study in general: Vaccine recipients posted higher spike-specific TCR breadth than their placebo counterparts. Total T cell responses, in the TCR breadth and depth analyses, may have been underestimated.

A word on this clone: Its specificity is unknown.

Produced via immunoSEQ multiplex PCR; TCRdb's table is partial and in-frame only. The repertoire consists of under 150,000 clones, with 86% occurring once and the leading ten covering around 5%. This CDR3 has 18 amino acids. Germline CDR1 and CDR2: SEHNR and FQNEAQ (reference sequence). V was trimmed by 3 bases and J by 5 bases, leaving 25 bases between them. The J gene is TRBJ2-5, the V gene TRBV7-9; possibly TRBD1 or TRBD2 for D (5 bases each). The sample was peripheral blood, taken after recovery from COVID-19. The sequence was collected from a human donor who had recovered from COVID-19. The CDR3 nucleotides read TGTGCCAGCAGCTTCGCCGGAGGACACGACCTCTTTTGGGAGACCCAGTACTTC. This sequence encodes CASSFAGGHDLFWETQYF.